These T cell receptor beta chains were read from a single sample in a study of blood T cell repertoires in COVID-19. The protocol was immunoSEQ multiplex PCR, while the TCRdb copy is restricted to in-frame clones and leaves out a portion. The sample includes roughly 250,000 clones, about three quarters seen only once; the top ten take 3.3%. The source material was peripheral blood. These receptors all come from a woman aged 80 or over with acute or convalescent COVID-19. Each CDR3 is given with its conserved first and last residue.

>TRBJ2-2|TRBV19
CASSTDRGPNHFTGELFF
>TRBJ2-4|TRBV2
CASSDRGLATNIQYF
>TRBJ2-1|TRBV5-1
CASSLGTGVASYNEQFF
>TRBJ1-2|TRBV7-9
CASSHPTAYGYTF
>TRBJ1-2|TRBV3-1/TRBV3-2
CASSQQDRGAYGYTF
>TRBJ1-1|TRBV3-1/TRBV3-2
CASSPLGPNTEAFF
>TRBJ1-5|TRBV19
CATAPSQALWQPQHF
>TRBJ2-6|TRBV19
CASSIIRGSSGANVLTF
>TRBJ1-1|TRBV2
CASRVFDSLTEAFF
>TRBJ2-1|TRBV2
CASSSDRGIYNEQFF
>TRBJ1-4|TRBV19
CASSPQLTGTRANEKLFF
>TRBJ2-5|TRBV15
CATSRPGTGSNQETQYF
>TRBJ1-2|TRBV7-2
CASSLTAGEYDYGYTF
>TRBJ1-2|TRBV6-5
CASRGGQGYGYTF
>TRBJ1-1|TRBV6-5
CASRPDRNTEAFF
>TRBJ2-7|TRBV3-1/TRBV3-2
CASSQGPWAFYEQYF
>TRBJ2-3|TRBV7-3
CASSLDRDTQYF
>TRBJ2-3|TRBV7-5
CVRSLGPGSGTDTQYF
>TRBJ1-5|TRBV5-1
CASSLGEGVNQPQHF
>TRBJ2-2|TRBV3-1/TRBV3-2
CASSQRGLAGGTGELFF
>TRBJ1-5|TRBV19
CASSLRQVGNQPQHF
>TRBJ2-7|TRBV7-2
CASSLETRDRAKQYF
>TRBJ2-7|TRBV5-1
CASSLGSGGHRTYEQYF
>TRBJ2-3|TRBV5-4
CASSLGGGRGASTDTQYF
>TRBJ2-5|TRBV24-1
CATSESGTGGQETQYF
>TRBJ1-2|TRBV19
CASSITRDRVDGYTF
>TRBJ2-5|TRBV2
CASSERGSTAQYF
>TRBJ1-2|TRBV4-1
CASSLTGPGFTYGYTF
>TRBJ1-1|TRBV4-1
CASSQEEPGGSLNTEAFF
>TRBJ2-1|TRBV6-5
CASSYSGRSYNEQFF
>TRBJ2-1|TRBV4-2
CASSQDPAGIYNEQFF
>TRBJ1-1|TRBV27
CASKLRQGVNTEAFF
>TRBJ1-1|TRBV10-2
CASSESRPGQVATEAFF
>TRBJ2-5|TRBV2
CASSATGGRETQYF
>TRBJ1-6|TRBV5-4
CASSLPRQGHNSPLHF
>TRBJ2-6|TRBV7-2
CASSATGLNGANVLTF
>TRBJ2-1|TRBV27
CASRSGGAGSNEQFF
>TRBJ2-2|TRBV2
CAVRRQLTGELFF
>TRBJ1-1|TRBV5-6
CASSWTGFPEAFF
>TRBJ2-2|TRBV4-3
CASSQDHGTGLYHGELFF
>TRBJ1-4|TRBV2
CASRGFGGVRTNEKLFF
>TRBJ2-7|TRBV10-1
CASSRSGNYEQYF
>TRBJ2-2|TRBV7-9
CASSLGRLMDTGELFF
>TRBJ1-1|TRBV5-6
CASTRAGTSNTEAFF
>TRBJ2-2|TRBV5-8
CASSRGQASSGELFF
>TRBJ2-7|TRBV11-3
CASSPGVQGGYEQYF
>TRBJ1-1|TRBV6-5
CASTSPGGMNTEAFF
>TRBJ1-2|TRBV27
CASSPGGLGSYYGYTF
>TRBJ2-7|TRBV2
CASRPTSGRAYEQYF
>TRBJ2-5|TRBV2
CASKRAGETQYF
>TRBJ1-1|TRBV27
CASSLGRGTEAFF
>TRBJ1-1|TRBV6-6
CASRGGSYSNTEAFF
>TRBJ1-1|TRBV2
CATPGGPKAFF